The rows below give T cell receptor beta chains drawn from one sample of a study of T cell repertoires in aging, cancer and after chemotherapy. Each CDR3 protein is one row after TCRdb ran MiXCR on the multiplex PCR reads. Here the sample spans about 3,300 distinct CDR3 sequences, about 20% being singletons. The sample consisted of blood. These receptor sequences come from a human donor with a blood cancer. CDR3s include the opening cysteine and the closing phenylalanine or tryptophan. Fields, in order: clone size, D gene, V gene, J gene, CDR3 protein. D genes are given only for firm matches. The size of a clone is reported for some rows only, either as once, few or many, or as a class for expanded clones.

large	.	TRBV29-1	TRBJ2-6	CSVAAGSGANVLTF
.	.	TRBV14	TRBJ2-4	CASSQLQVAKNIQYF
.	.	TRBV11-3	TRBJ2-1	CASSPLVRAYNEQFF
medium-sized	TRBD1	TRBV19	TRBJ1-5	CASSAGTGGRGNQPQHF
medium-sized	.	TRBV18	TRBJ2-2	CASSPQGTGELFF
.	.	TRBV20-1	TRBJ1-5	CSASLGSNQPQHF
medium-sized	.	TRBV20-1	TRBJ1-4	CSARDLVRANEKLFF
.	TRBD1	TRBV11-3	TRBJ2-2	CASRAGTGAGGELFF
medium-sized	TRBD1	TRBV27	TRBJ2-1	CASSNWDRYNEQFF
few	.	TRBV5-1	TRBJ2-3	CASSLMGLTTDTQYF
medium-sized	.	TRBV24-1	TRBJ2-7	CATSDWTGLEQYF
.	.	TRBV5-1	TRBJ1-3	CASSFDGSGNTIYF
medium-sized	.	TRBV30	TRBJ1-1	CAWTSGGVLEAFF
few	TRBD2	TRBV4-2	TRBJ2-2	CASSQAFPTPGGTGELFF
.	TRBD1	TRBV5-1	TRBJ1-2	CASSLGGTANGYTF
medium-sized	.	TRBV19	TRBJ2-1	CASSPFPGAWNEQFF
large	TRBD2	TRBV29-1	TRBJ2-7	CSVELAGGRYEQYF
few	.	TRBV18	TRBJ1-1	CASSLPQGRNTEAFF
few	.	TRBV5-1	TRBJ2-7	CASRQGAGSREQYF
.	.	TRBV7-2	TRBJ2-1	CASSRGAGGAGQFF
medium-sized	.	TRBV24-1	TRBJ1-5	CATSGGGQPQHF
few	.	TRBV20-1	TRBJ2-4	CSARRVEENIQYF
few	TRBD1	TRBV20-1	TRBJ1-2	CSARDLGTGDGYTF
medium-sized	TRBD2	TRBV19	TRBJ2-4	CASSLLAGGVINIQYF
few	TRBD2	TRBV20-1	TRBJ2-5	CSAREPTSDQETQYF
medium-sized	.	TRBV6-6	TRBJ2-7	CASSPRDEQYF
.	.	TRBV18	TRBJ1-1	CASSPIPGTEAFF
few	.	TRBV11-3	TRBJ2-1	CASKGMSDEQFF
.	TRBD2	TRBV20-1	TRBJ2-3	CSADGTSGGADTQYF
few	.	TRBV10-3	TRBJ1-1	CAISEGGGVLMNTEAFF
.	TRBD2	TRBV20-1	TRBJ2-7	CSPLGTRTYEQYF
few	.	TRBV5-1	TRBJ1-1	CASSGRLNTEAFF
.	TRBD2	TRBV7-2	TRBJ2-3	CASSPRTSGTDTQYF
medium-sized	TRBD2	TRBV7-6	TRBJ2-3	CASSPTPGLAGGPIRTDTQYF
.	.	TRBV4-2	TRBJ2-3	CASSQRRLDTQYF
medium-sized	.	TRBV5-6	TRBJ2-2	CASSLRGGPNTGELFF
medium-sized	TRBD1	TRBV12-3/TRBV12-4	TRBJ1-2	CASTQPPGDRTTF
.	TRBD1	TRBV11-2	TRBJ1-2	CASSVDGTGQVGGYTF
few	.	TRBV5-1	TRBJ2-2	CASSMRTGTQNTGELFF
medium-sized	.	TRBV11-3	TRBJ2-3	CASSTRTDTQYF
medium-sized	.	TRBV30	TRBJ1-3	CAWSISGNTIYF
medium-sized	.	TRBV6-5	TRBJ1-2	CASSYSPSVSYGYTF
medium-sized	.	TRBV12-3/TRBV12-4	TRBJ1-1	CASNTGIGTEAFF
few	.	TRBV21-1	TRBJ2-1	CASSKSQDKRVNNEQFF
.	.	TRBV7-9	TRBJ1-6	CASSSNSSPLHF
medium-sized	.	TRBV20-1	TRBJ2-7	CSARSGYEQYF
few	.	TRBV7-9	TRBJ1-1	CASSLGGANTEAFF
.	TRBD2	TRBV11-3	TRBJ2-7	CASSLRLAGGPHEQYF
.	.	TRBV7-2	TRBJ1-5	CASSLGGSRRSQLGSGYYQPQHF
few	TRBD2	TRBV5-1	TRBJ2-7	CASSLASGGTYEQYF
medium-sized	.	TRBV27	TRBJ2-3	CASSSHLPGYNTDTQYF
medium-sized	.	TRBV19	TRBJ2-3	CASTRAAFGTDTQYF
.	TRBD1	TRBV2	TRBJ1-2	CASRDRDRGRRDGYTF
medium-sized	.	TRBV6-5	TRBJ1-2	CASSYEEGRYGYTF
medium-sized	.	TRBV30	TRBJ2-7	CAWSVQSYEQYF
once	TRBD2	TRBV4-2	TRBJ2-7	CVSSQEVMAGGAYEQYF
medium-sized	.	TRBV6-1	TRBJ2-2	CASTWTESNTGELFF
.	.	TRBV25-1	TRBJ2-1	CASSEFQSGFGEQFF
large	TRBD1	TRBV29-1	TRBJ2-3	CSVGSGQADTQYF